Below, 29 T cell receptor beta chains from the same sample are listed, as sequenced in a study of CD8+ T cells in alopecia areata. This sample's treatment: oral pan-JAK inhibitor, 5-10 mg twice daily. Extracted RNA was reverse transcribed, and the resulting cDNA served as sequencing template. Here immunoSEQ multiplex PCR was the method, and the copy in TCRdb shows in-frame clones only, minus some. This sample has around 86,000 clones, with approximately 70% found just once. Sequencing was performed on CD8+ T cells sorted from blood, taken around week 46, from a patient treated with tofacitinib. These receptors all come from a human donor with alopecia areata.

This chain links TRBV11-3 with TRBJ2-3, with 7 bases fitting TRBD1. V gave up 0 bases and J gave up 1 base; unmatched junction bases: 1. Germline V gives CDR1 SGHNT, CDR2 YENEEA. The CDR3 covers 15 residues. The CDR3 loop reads CASSLDGTGTDTQYF. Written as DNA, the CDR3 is TGTGCCAGCAGCTTAGATGGGACAGGCACAGATACGCAGTATTTT. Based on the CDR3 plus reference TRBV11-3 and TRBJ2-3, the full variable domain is EAGVVQSPRYKIIEKKQPVAFWCNPISGHNTLYWYLQNLGQGPELLIRYENEEAVDDSQLPKDRFSAERLKGVDSTLKIQPAELGDSAVYLCASSLDGTGTDTQYFGPGTRLTVL.

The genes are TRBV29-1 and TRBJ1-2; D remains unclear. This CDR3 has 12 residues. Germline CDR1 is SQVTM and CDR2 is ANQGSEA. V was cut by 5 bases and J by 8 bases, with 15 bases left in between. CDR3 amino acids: CSVILQGGGYTF. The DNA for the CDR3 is TGCAGCGTTATTTTACAAGGCGGCGGCTACACCTTC.

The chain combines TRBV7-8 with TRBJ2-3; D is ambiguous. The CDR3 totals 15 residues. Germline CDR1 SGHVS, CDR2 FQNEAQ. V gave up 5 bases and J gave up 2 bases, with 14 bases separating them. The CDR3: CASSPGWGPTDTQYF. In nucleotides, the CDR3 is TGTGCCAGCAGCCCTGGGTGGGGTCCCACAGATACGCAGTATTTT.

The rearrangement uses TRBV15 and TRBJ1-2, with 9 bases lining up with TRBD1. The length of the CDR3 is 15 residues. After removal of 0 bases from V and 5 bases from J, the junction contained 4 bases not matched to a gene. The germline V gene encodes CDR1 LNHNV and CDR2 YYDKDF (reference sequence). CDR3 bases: TGTGCCACCAGCAGAGAAGCAGGGACAGGGTATGGCTACACCTTC. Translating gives CATSREAGTGYGYTF.

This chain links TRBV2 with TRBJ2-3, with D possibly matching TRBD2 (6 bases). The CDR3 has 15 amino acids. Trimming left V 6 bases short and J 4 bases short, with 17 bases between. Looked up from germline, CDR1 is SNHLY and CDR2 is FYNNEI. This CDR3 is CASRAGTSRSDTQYF. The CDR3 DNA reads TGTGCCAGCAGGGCGGGAACTAGCAGGTCAGATACGCAGTATTTT.

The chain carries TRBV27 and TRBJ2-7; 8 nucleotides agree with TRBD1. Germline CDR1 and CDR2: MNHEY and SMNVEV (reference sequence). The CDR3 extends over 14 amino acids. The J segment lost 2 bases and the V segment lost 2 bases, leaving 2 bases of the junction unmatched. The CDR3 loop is CASSLQGATYEQYF. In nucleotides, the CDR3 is TGTGCCAGCAGTTTACAGGGGGCCACCTACGAGCAGTACTTC.

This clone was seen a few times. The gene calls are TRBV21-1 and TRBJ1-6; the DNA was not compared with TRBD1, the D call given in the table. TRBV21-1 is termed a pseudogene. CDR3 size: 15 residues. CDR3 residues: CASRWDRRMDSPLHF. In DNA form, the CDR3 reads TGTGCCAGCAGATGGGACAGACGTATGGATTCACCCCTCCACTTT.

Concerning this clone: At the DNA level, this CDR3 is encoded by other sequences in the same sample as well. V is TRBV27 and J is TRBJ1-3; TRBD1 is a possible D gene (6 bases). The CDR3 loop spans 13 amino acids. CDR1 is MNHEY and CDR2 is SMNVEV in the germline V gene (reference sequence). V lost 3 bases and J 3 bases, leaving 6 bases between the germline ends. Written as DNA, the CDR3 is TGTGCCAGCAGTTTGGACAGTGGAAACACCATATATTTT. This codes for CASSLDSGNTIYF.

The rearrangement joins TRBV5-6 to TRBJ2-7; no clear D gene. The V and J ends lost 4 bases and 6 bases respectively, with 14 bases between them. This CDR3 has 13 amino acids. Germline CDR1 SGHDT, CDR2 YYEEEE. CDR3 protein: CASSPSTSPEQYF. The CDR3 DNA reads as TGTGCCAGCAGCCCTTCGACATCACCCGAGCAGTACTTC. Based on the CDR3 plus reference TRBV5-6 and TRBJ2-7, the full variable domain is DAGVTQSPTHLIKTRGQQVTLRCSPKSGHDTVSWYQQALGQGPQFIFQYYEEEERQRGNFPDRFSGHQFPNYSSELNVNALLLGDSALYLCASSPSTSPEQYFGPGTRLTVT.

The CDR3: CASSFQSLQDTQYF. The CDR3 DNA reads as TGTGCCAGTAGTTTCCAGAGTTTGCAAGATACGCAGTATTTT. The chain recombines TRBV19 with TRBJ2-3; no clear D gene. This CDR3 region has 14 residues. Trimming stripped 5 bases from V and 5 bases from J, with 14 bases between. Germline CDR1 LNHDA, CDR2 SQIVND (reference sequence).

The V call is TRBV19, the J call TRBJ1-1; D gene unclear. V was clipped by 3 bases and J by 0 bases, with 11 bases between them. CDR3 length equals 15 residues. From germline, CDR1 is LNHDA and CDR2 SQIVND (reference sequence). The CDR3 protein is CASSITPAVNTEAFF. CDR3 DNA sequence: TGTGCCAGTAGTATTACACCAGCGGTGAACACTGAAGCTTTCTTT.

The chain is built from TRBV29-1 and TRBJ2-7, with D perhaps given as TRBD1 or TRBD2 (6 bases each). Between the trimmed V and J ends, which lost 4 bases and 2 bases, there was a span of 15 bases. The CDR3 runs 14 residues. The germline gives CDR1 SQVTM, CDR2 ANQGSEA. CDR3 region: CSVGRGDATYEQYF. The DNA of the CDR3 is TGCAGCGTTGGAAGGGGGGACGCCACCTACGAGCAGTACTTC.

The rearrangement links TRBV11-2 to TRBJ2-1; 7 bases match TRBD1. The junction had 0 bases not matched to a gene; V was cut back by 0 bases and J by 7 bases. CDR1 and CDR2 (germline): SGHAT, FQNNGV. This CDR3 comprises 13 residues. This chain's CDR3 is CASSLDRGNEQFF. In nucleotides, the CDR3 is TGTGCCAGCAGCTTAGACAGGGGGAATGAGCAGTTCTTC.

CDR3 nucleotide sequence: TGTGCCAGCAGCAAGGGACAGGGGGCGCCCGAGCAGTACTTC. It codes for CASSKGQGAPEQYF. This sequence joins TRBV13 and TRBJ2-7; 12 bases align to TRBD1. Trimming at V came to 5 bases and at J to 6 bases, leaving 5 bases not matched to a gene. The CDR3 is made up of 14 amino acids. Germline V gives CDR1 PRHDT, CDR2 FYEKMQ (reference sequence). Full variable domain (rest looked up from reference TRBV13 and TRBJ2-7): AAGVIQSPRHLIKEKRETATLKCYPIPRHDTVYWYQQGPGQDPQFLISFYEKMQSDKGSIPDRFSAQQFSDYHSELNMSSLELGDSALYFCASSKGQGAPEQYFGPGTRLTVT.

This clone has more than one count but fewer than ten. CDR3 coding DNA: TGTGCCAGCAGCGACCGCGGGGGTGATTACGAGCAGTACTTC. It yields the protein CASSDRGGDYEQYF. This chain uses TRBV2 with TRBJ2-7; 7 nucleotides agree with TRBD2. The germline V gene has CDR1 SNHLY and CDR2 FYNNEI. CDR3 length: 14 amino acids. J gave up 4 bases and V 6 bases, and 9 bases lay outside the gene matches. Full variable domain (rest looked up from reference TRBV2 and TRBJ2-7): EPEVTQTPSHQVTQMGQEVILRCVPISNHLYFYWYRQILGQKVEFLVSFYNNEISEKSEIFDDQFSVERPDGSNFTLKIRSTKLEDSAMYFCASSDRGGDYEQYFGPGTRLTVT.

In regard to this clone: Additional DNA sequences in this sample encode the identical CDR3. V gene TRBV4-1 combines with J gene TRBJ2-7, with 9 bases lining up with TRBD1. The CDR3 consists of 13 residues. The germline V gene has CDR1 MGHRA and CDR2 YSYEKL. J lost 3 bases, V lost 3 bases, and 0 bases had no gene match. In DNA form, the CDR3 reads TGCGCCAGCAGCCAGGACAGGGGCTACGAGCAGTACTTC. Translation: CASSQDRGYEQYF.

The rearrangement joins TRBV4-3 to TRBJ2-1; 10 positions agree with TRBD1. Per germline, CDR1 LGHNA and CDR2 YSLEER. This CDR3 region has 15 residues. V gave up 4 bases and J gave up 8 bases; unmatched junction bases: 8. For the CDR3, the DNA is TGCGCCAGCAGCCCAGACAGGGGGCCCCAGCATGAGCAGTTCTTC. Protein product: CASSPDRGPQHEQFF.

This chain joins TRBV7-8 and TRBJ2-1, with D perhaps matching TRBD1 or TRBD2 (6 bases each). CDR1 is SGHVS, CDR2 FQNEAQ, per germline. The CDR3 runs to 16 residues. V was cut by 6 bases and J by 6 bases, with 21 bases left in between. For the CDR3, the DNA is TGTGCCAGCAGTCAACGGGGGCTAGCCTCGGGCAATGAGCAGTTCTTC. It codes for CASSQRGLASGNEQFF.

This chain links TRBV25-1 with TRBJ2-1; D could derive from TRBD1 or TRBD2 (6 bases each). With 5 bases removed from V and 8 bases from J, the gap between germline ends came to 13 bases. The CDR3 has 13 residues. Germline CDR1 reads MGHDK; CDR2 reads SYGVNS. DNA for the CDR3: TGTGCCAGCAGTATCAAGGGGGAGGATGAGCAGTTCTTC. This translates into CASSIKGEDEQFF.

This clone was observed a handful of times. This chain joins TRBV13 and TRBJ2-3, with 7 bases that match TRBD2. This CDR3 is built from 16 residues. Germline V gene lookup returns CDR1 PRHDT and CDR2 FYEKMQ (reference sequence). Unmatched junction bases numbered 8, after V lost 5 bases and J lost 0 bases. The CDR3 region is CASSPNLAASTDTQYF. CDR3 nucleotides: TGTGCCAGCAGCCCAAACCTAGCGGCAAGCACAGATACGCAGTATTTT.

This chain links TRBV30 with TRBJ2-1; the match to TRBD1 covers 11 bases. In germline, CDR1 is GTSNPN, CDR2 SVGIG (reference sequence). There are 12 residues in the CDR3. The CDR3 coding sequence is TGTGCTTACGGACAGGGGGCGAATGAGCAGTTCTTC. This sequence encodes CAYGQGANEQFF.

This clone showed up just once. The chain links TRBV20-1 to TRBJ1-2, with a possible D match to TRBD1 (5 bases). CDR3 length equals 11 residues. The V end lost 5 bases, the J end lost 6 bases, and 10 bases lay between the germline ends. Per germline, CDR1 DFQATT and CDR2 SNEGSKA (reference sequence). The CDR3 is CSAPDRNGYTF. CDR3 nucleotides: TGCAGTGCTCCCGACAGAAATGGCTACACCTTC.

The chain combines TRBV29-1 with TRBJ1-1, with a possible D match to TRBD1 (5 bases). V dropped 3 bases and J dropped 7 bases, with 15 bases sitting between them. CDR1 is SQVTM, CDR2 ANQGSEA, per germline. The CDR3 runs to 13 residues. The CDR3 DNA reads TGCAGCGTTGAGCCGAGGGGAACAGGTGAAGCTTTCTTT. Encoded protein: CSVEPRGTGEAFF.

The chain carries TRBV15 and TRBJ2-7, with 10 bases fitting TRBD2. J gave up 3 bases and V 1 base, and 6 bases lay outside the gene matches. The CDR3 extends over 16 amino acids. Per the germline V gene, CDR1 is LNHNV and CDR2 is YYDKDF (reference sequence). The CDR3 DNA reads TGTGCCACCAGCAGAGTTGAAGCGGGGGGGGTCTACGAGCAGTACTTC. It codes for CATSRVEAGGVYEQYF.

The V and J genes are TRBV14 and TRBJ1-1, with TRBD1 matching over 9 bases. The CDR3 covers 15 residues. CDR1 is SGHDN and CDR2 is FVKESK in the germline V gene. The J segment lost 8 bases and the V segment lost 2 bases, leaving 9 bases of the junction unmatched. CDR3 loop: CASSQKRGQGSEAFF. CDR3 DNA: TGTGCCAGCAGCCAAAAGAGGGGACAGGGTTCAGAAGCTTTCTTT.

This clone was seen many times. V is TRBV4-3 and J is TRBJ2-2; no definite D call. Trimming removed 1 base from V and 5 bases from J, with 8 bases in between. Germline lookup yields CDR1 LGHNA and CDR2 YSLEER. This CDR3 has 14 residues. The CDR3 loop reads CASSQVQETGELFF. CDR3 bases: TGCGCCAGCAGCCAAGTACAAGAGACCGGGGAGCTGTTTTTT.

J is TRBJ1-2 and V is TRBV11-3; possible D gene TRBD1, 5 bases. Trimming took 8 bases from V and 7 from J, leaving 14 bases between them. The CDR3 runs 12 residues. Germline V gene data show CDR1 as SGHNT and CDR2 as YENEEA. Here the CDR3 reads CASGAGMSGYTF. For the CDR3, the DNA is TGTGCCAGCGGGGCAGGGATGTCTGGCTACACCTTC.

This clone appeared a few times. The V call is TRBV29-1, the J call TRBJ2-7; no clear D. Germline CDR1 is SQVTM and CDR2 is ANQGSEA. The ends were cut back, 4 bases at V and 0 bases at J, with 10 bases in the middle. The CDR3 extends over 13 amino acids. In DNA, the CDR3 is TGCAGCGTTGGACGGACCGGCTCCTACGAGCAGTACTTC. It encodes CSVGRTGSYEQYF.

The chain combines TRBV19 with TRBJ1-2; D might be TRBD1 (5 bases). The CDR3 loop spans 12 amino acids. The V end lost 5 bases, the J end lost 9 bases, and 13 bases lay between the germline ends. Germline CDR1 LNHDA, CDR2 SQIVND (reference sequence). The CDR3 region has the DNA TGTGCCAGTAGTGCCGGGGCTACTAGCTACACCTTC. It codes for CASSAGATSYTF.